The T cell receptor beta chain under discussion was sequenced for a study of regulatory T cells in long-lasting Graves disease. Study information: Patients met the persistent Graves' disease definition after over 5 years of antithyroid drugs with positive TSH receptor antibodies. Study-wide results and limits: TCR diversity was lower in persistent Graves' patients (versus newly diagnosed ones).

Germline values: CDR1 SQVTM, CDR2 ANQGSEA. The CDR3 is 13 amino acids. Trimming removed 6 bases from V and 1 base from J; junction bases left unmatched: 5. Time point here: persistent/refractory GD, antithyroid drugs over 5 years with positive TRAb. RNA extracted from PBMCs served as the sequencing template. Patients with Graves' disease were diagnosed by American Thyroid Association guidelines. This clonotype was observed many times. Its antigen is as yet unknown. Combining iRepertoire HTBI primers with Arm-PCR of CDR3 regions, the authors built TCR beta libraries. One entry per CDR3 protein results from TCRdb running MiXCR on the multiplex PCR reads. The table has a few hundred thousand distinct CDR3 sequences, 20% to 25% seen once; the top ten hold about 29%.

The chain is built from TRBV29-1 and TRBJ1-2; 7 bases are shared with TRBD1. The clonotype was recovered from a woman aged 40 to 50 with Graves disease. The source was peripheral blood mononuclear cells (PBMCs), collected when the disease was refractory, from a patient treated with antithyroid drugs. The CDR3 coding sequence is TGCAGCGTCGCCGGGACAGATAACTATGGCTACACCTTC. Its translation is CSVAGTDNYGYTF.